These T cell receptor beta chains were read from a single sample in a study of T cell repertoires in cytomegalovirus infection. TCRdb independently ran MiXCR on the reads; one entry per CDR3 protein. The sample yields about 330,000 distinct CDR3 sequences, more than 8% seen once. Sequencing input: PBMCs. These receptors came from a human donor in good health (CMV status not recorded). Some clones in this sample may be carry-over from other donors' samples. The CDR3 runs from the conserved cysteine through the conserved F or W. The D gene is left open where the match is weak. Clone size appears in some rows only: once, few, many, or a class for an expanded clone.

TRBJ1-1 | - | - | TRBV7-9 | TGTGCCAGCAGCTTACAGGGAAATTCGGAAGCTTTCTTT | CASSLQGNSEAFF
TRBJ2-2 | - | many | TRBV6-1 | TGTGCCAGCAGGGGTCGACCCAACACCGGGGAGCTGTTTTTT | CASRGRPNTGELFF
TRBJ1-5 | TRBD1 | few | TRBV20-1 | TGCAGTGCTAGGGATCTGGGGACAGGGAGTCCAGGGCAGCCCCAGCATTTT | CSARDLGTGSPGQPQHF
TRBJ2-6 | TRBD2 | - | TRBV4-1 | TGCGCCAGCAGCCAAGAACTAGCGGGAATGCCTGGGGCCAACGTCCTGACTTTC | CASSQELAGMPGANVLTF
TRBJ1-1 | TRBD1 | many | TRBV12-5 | TGTGCTAGTGGTAGGGACAGTCTCCCTGAAGCTTTCTTT | CASGRDSLPEAFF
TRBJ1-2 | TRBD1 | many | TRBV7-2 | TGTGCCAGCAGCTGGGGACAGGGCGGAACTAACTATGGCTACACCTTC | CASSWGQGGTNYGYTF
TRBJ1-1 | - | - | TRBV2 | TGTGCCAGCACCCCGGGACACTACACTGAAGCTTTCTTT | CASTPGHYTEAFF
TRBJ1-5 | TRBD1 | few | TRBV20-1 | TGCAGTGCTCAGGGGGATAGCAATCAGCCCCAGCATTTT | CSAQGDSNQPQHF
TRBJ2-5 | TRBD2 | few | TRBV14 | TGTGCCAGCAGCCAAGGTATAGCGGGAGGCCAAGAGACCCAGTACTTC | CASSQGIAGGQETQYF
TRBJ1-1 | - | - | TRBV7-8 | TGTGCCAGCAGCTTAGCCCGTTCGGGGAGGAACACTGAAGCTTTCTTT | CASSLARSGRNTEAFF
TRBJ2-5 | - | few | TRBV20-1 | TGCAGTGCTAGAGATTGGGTTATAGTGCGACAACAAGAGACCCAGTACTTC | CSARDWVIVRQQETQYF
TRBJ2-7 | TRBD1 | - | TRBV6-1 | TGTGCCAGCAGTGTATGGGACAGCTCTCGGGAGCAGTACTTC | CASSVWDSSREQYF
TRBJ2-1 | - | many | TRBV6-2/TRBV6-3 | TGTGCCAGCAGTTACATAAAAACGGGGGCCATATACAATGAGCAGTTCTTC | CASSYIKTGAIYNEQFF
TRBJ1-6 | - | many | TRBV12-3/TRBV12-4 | TGTGCCAGCAGTTTGGAGGGCGGTAGCTCACCCCTCCACTTT | CASSLEGGSSPLHF
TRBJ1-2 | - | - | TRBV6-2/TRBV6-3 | TGTGCCAGCAGTTACGCGACCAGGGGAGTCTATGGCTACACCTTC | CASSYATRGVYGYTF
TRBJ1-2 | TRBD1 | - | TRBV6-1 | TGTGCCAGCAGCCCAGGGGGCGTCTATGGCTACACCTTC | CASSPGGVYGYTF
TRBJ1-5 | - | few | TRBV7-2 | TGTGCCAGCAGCTTATTGCCCCCCGTGGGCAATCAGCCCCAGCATTTT | CASSLLPPVGNQPQHF